This TCR beta chain was sequenced in a study of cytomegalovirus exposure and HLA in healthy donors. Study-wide results and limits: TCR beta chains numbering more than 150 were designated cytomegalovirus-associated. Reports described diagnosis of cytomegalovirus status by the classifier as highly specific and sensitive.

This CDR3 is built from 15 residues. Trimming left V 4 bases short and J 2 bases short, with 13 bases between. CDR1 SNHLY and CDR2 FYNNEI come from the germline V gene. To note about this clone: The antigen is not known.

Repertoires were generated with immunoSEQ multiplex PCR, while TCRdb's copy carries only in-frame clones and drops some. The sample shows roughly 150,000 clones, around 85% of them seen only once. The genes are TRBV2 and TRBJ2-3; the D gene is possibly TRBD2 (7 bases). The sequencing input was PBMCs. The clonotype comes from a man aged 30-40 years in good health and CMV-seropositive. DNA for the CDR3: TGTGCCAGCAGTGTAGGGGGGGGCTCCACAGATACGCAGTATTTT. Amino acids: CASSVGGGSTDTQYF.